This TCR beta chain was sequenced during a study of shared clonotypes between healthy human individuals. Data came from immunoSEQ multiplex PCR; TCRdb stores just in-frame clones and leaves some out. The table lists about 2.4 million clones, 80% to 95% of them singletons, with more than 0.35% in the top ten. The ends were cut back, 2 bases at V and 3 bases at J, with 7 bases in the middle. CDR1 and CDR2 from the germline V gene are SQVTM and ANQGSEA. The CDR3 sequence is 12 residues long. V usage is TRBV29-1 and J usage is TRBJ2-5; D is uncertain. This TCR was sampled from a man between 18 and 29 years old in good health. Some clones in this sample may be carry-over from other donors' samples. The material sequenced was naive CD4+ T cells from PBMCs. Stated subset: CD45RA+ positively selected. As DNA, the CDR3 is TGCAGCGTTGAAAAGGGCGAAGAGACCCAGTACTTC. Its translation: CSVEKGEETQYF.